The rows below give T cell receptor beta chains drawn from one sample of a study of blood T cell repertoires in COVID-19. Clones were sequenced by immunoSEQ multiplex PCR, and TCRdb holds only the in-frame ones, with some missing. The table lists approximately 300,000 clones, more than 65% of them singletons. Sequences were obtained from peripheral blood. The receptor set was obtained from a person aged 70 to 85 with COVID-19, enrolled during active disease. Both conserved end residues are part of each CDR3. Fields, in order: V gene, D gene, J gene, CDR3 protein, CDR3 DNA. A D gene is named only where the DNA matches it firmly.

TRBV12-3/TRBV12-4,-,TRBJ2-7,CASRGFSYEQYF,TGTGCCAGCCGGGGATTCTCCTACGAGCAGTACTTC
TRBV6-2/TRBV6-3,-,TRBJ1-1,CASSYLGGGTEAFF,TGTGCCAGCAGTTACCTTGGGGGCGGGACTGAAGCTTTCTTT
TRBV27,TRBD1,TRBJ2-7,CASSPSAQGKYEQYF,TGTGCCAGCAGTCCCTCGGCACAGGGGAAGTACGAGCAGTACTTC
TRBV28,-,TRBJ1-1,CASLERAGFMNTEAFF,TGTGCCAGCTTGGAAAGGGCGGGGTTCATGAACACTGAAGCTTTCTTT
TRBV15,TRBD1,TRBJ1-5,CATSSVQGARGNQPQHF,TGTGCCACCAGCAGCGTACAGGGGGCTCGAGGCAATCAGCCCCAGCATTTT
TRBV9,TRBD2,TRBJ2-5,CASSVEGGLAGETQYF,TGTGCCAGCAGCGTAGAGGGGGGACTAGCGGGAGAGACCCAGTACTTC
TRBV28,TRBD1,TRBJ2-7,CASSFLGQGTGEQYF,TGTGCCAGCAGTTTCTTGGGACAGGGTACTGGGGAGCAGTACTTC
TRBV28,TRBD1,TRBJ1-1,CASSQGWDRGYAEAFF,TGTGCCAGCAGTCAGGGGTGGGACAGGGGTTACGCTGAAGCTTTCTTT
TRBV5-1,TRBD2,TRBJ2-1,CASSLAVTSYNEQFF,TGCGCCAGCAGTCTAGCGGTTACCTCCTACAATGAGCAGTTCTTC
TRBV19,-,TRBJ2-7,CASRSTSIDYEQYF,TGTGCCAGTAGATCTACTAGTATCGACTACGAGCAGTACTTC
TRBV6-5,TRBD1,TRBJ1-1,CASGLRGLPEAFF,TGTGCCAGCGGCCTCAGGGGGTTGCCTGAAGCTTTCTTT
TRBV4-1,-,TRBJ2-7,CASSQVVRGPLGYEQYF,TGCGCCAGCAGCCAAGTCGTCCGGGGTCCACTGGGGTACGAGCAGTACTTC
TRBV27,-,TRBJ1-1,CASSLRGNTEAFF,TGTGCCAGCAGTTTAAGGGGGAACACTGAAGCTTTCTTT
TRBV28,TRBD1,TRBJ2-7,CASSSRQGAWYEQYF,TGTGCCAGCAGCAGCCGACAGGGGGCATGGTACGAGCAGTACTTC
TRBV7-2,-,TRBJ1-5,CASSLGGQTRNQPQHF,TGTGCCAGCAGCTTAGGAGGTCAGACCCGGAATCAGCCCCAGCATTTT
TRBV7-9,-,TRBJ1-4,CASSLGGLGEKLFF,TGTGCCAGCAGCTTGGGGGGGCTCGGTGAAAAACTGTTTTTT
TRBV5-4,-,TRBJ2-3,CASSLSSSSTDTQYF,TGTGCCAGCAGCTTGTCTAGCTCTAGCACAGATACGCAGTATTTT
TRBV23-1,-,TRBJ1-6,CASSQSRKDRKYNSPLHF,TGCGCCAGCAGTCAATCGAGGAAGGATCGCAAGTATAATTCACCCCTCCACTTT
TRBV6-5,-,TRBJ1-6,CASSYESSYNSPLHF,TGTGCCAGCAGTTACGAGAGCTCCTATAATTCACCCCTCCACTTT
TRBV28,-,TRBJ1-6,CASSFRGANSPLHF,TGTGCCAGCAGTTTCCGGGGGGCAAATTCACCCCTCCACTTT
TRBV19,TRBD2,TRBJ2-1,CASSMGGASGFSNEQFF,TGTGCCAGTAGTATGGGTGGTGCTAGCGGGTTTTCTAATGAGCAGTTCTTC
TRBV11-2,-,TRBJ2-7,CASSLGGGSRNEQYF,TGTGCCAGCAGCTTGGGAGGGGGAAGCAGAAACGAGCAGTACTTC
TRBV9,TRBD2,TRBJ2-1,CASSVGRLAGDYYNEQFF,TGTGCCAGCAGCGTTGGGCGACTAGCGGGGGACTACTACAATGAGCAGTTCTTC
TRBV3-1/TRBV3-2,-,TRBJ2-1,CASSQEIANEQFF,TGTGCCAGCAGCCAAGAGATAGCCAATGAGCAGTTCTTC
TRBV5-1,TRBD2,TRBJ2-7,CASSLEGFGGSGSSYEQYF,TGCGCCAGCAGCTTGGAGGGTTTCGGCGGGAGCGGGAGCTCCTACGAGCAGTACTTC
TRBV2,-,TRBJ1-2,CASSLTIIRQAGGF,TGTGCCAGCAGTCTTACGATAATTCGACAGGCGGGGGGCTTC
TRBV4-3,TRBD2,TRBJ2-7,CASSPGGGAYEQYF,TGCGCCAGCAGCCCCGGGGGGGGCGCCTACGAGCAGTACTTC
TRBV28,TRBD1,TRBJ1-4,CATETGFGEKLFF,TGTGCCACCGAGACAGGGTTCGGGGAAAAACTGTTTTTT
TRBV5-1,TRBD1,TRBJ2-5,CASSQGQGGFWETQYF,TGCGCCAGCAGCCAGGGACAGGGTGGGTTTTGGGAGACCCAGTACTTC
TRBV25-1,-,TRBJ2-2,CASSTIGRTGTGELFF,TGTGCCAGCAGCACAATTGGACGGACGGGGACCGGGGAGCTGTTTTTT
TRBV7-9,-,TRBJ2-1,CASSLDTSFFEQFF,TGTGCCAGCAGCTTAGACACTAGCTTCTTTGAGCAGTTCTTC
TRBV6-5,-,TRBJ2-2,CASNPLGSTGELFF,TGTGCCTCCAACCCCCTGGGGAGCACCGGGGAGCTGTTTTTT
TRBV15,TRBD2,TRBJ2-3,CATSRTTSGRNTQYF,TGTGCCACCAGCAGGACGACTAGCGGGAGAAATACGCAGTATTTT
TRBV24-1,-,TRBJ1-2,CATSDSNRDYTF,TGTGCCACCAGTGATTCTAACAGGGACTACACCTTC
TRBV6-4,-,TRBJ2-3,CASSESRASGRGDTQYF,TGTGCCAGCAGTGAAAGTCGGGCTAGCGGAAGGGGGGATACGCAGTATTTT
TRBV4-3,TRBD1,TRBJ1-1,CASSQDRGLLTEAFF,TGCGCCAGCAGCCAAGACAGGGGGCTTCTCACTGAAGCTTTCTTT
TRBV7-2,-,TRBJ1-3,CASSSERNTIYF,TGTGCCAGCAGCTCAGAAAGAAACACCATATATTTT
TRBV28,TRBD1,TRBJ2-3,CASRTSGQVLNTQYF,TGTGCCAGCAGAACCTCGGGACAGGTTCTTAATACGCAGTATTTT
TRBV7-2,-,TRBJ2-5,CASSFMGAETQYF,TGTGCCAGCAGCTTTATGGGCGCAGAGACCCAGTACTTC